This T cell receptor beta chain is from a study of response to subunit inactivated influenza vaccine. Study-level findings and limits: The authors proposed limited new T cell recruitment per seasonal influenza vaccination.

Via MiXCR, TCRdb re-called the RT-PCR reads, giving one row per CDR3 protein. The repertoire holds about 190,000 distinct CDR3 sequences, with around 15% as singletons. The CDR3 runs to 15 residues. Germline V gene lookup returns CDR1 SQVTM and CDR2 ANQGSEA. Trimming at V came to 4 bases and at J to 6 bases, leaving 8 bases not matched to a gene. There are a few counts of this clonotype. The antigen is unknown. Source: CD8+ T cells sorted from PBMCs, taken more than 4 days after vaccination. The chain is built from TRBV29-1 and TRBJ2-1, with 11 bases lining up with TRBD2. This receptor was obtained from a man over 45 who received an inactivated influenza vaccine. DNA of the CDR3: TGCAGCGTTGCGGTAGCGGGAGGGAACCCCAATGAGCAGTTCTTC. Translated, it gives CSVAVAGGNPNEQFF.